Each of the 27 T cell receptor beta chains below was sequenced from the same sample in a study of blood T cell repertoires in COVID-19 (dated by TCRdb to 2019 to 2021). Libraries came from the immunoSEQ multiplex PCR assay. This is the immuneACCESS table as TCRdb keeps it, with only in-frame sequences that have V and J called. A part of the clones is gone; compared with another copy, unresolved V genes explain less than half, and the rest is unexplained. Counted in this sample were fewer than 110,000 clones; about 89% of them appeared once. Jointly, the top ten make up over 1% of the sample. Sequencing input: peripheral blood. Receptors were obtained from a woman aged 30 to 39 with acute or convalescent COVID-19.

The V gene is TRBV3-1 (or the pseudogene TRBV3-2), the J gene TRBJ1-3, with D tentatively TRBD1 (5 bases). The ends were cut back, 0 bases at V and 0 bases at J, with 12 bases in the middle. The CDR3 covers 17 residues. The V gene's germline CDR1 is LGHDT and CDR2 YNNKEL (reference sequence). CDR3 in DNA: TGTGCCAGCAGCCAAGATCTAGGGGCAGCCTCTGGAAACACCATATATTTT. Translating it yields CASSQDLGAASGNTIYF.

V and J are TRBV6-5 and TRBJ2-7, with D hard to call. The CDR3 extends over 14 amino acids. The V gene's germline CDR1 is MNHEY and CDR2 SVGAGI. With 0 bases removed from V and 6 bases from J, the gap between germline ends came to 12 bases. The CDR3 region is CASSYSARIGEQYF. CDR3 DNA sequence: TGTGCCAGCAGTTACTCGGCTAGAATAGGCGAGCAGTACTTC.

This chain joins TRBV3-1 (or the pseudogene TRBV3-2) and TRBJ1-6; tentative D call: TRBD1 (6 bases). The CDR3 consists of 17 residues. The germline CDR1 and CDR2 sequences are LGHDT and YNNKEL (reference sequence). V was shortened by 2 bases and J by 0 bases, with 11 bases between the two germline ends. The CDR3 is CASSQRGASSYNSPLHF. The CDR3 DNA is TGTGCCAGCAGCCAACGGGGGGCCAGCTCCTATAATTCACCCCTCCACTTT.

The J gene is TRBJ2-7, the V gene TRBV7-2; 10 nucleotides align to TRBD1. CDR1 SGHTA and CDR2 FQGNSA come from the germline V gene. The CDR3 runs to 17 residues. V shed 6 bases, J shed 2 bases, and the junction held 13 bases outside the gene matches. CDR3 sequence: CASRTGTGAAGAYEQYF. The CDR3 region has the DNA TGTGCCAGCAGAACCGGGACAGGGGCCGCGGGAGCCTACGAGCAGTACTTC.

V and J are TRBV7-3 and TRBJ2-3, with 11 bases fitting TRBD2. Germline values: CDR1 SGHTA, CDR2 FQGTGA. This CDR3 comprises 16 residues. With 1 base clipped from V and 4 bases from J, the junction kept 4 bases outside the gene matches. Here the CDR3 reads CASSLNSGRGADTQYF. The CDR3 region has the DNA TGTGCCAGCAGCTTAAATAGCGGGAGGGGGGCAGATACGCAGTATTTT.

V usage is TRBV13 and J usage is TRBJ2-7, with 11 bases fitting TRBD2. The CDR3 loop spans 16 amino acids. The V segment lost 4 bases and the J segment 2 bases; nucleotides outside the gene matches: 7. Germline CDR1 reads PRHDT; CDR2 reads FYEKMQ (reference sequence). The CDR3 protein is CASSSTSGVLAYEQYF. CDR3 bases: TGTGCCAGCAGCTCGACTAGCGGGGTTCTCGCCTACGAGCAGTACTTC.

This chain links TRBV10-3 with TRBJ2-3; TRBD1 matches 9 bases. V dropped 6 bases and J dropped 1; count of bases not matched to a gene: 2. The CDR3 length is 14 residues. CDR1 and CDR2 (germline): ENHRY, SYGVKD. The CDR3 DNA sequence: TGTGCCATCAGCCGGGACAGGGGCACAGATACGCAGTATTTT. Protein sequence: CAISRDRGTDTQYF.

The chain employs TRBV11-3 and TRBJ2-7, with TRBD1 identical over 8 bases. Germline V gene lookup returns CDR1 SGHNT and CDR2 YENEEA. Trimming at V came to 7 bases and at J to 4 bases, leaving 9 bases not matched to a gene. The CDR3 extends over 14 amino acids. The CDR3 DNA follows: TGTGCCAGCATCCGGACAGGGCCTCAATACGAGCAGTACTTC. It specifies CASIRTGPQYEQYF. The variable domain in full, with the rest retrieved from reference TRBV11-3 and TRBJ2-7, is EAGVVQSPRYKIIEKKQPVAFWCNPISGHNTLYWYLQNLGQGPELLIRYENEEAVDDSQLPKDRFSAERLKGVDSTLKIQPAELGDSAVYLCASIRTGPQYEQYFGPGTRLTVT.

The V gene is TRBV2, the J gene TRBJ1-5, with TRBD1 as a possible D gene (5 bases). There are 15 residues in the CDR3. Trimming took off 1 base at V and 2 bases at J, with 9 bases between the two ends. The V gene's germline CDR1 is SNHLY and CDR2 FYNNEI. CDR3 sequence: CASSEGPGGNQPQHF. The CDR3 DNA reads as TGTGCCAGCAGTGAAGGCCCGGGGGGCAATCAGCCCCAGCATTTT. Full variable domain (rest looked up from reference TRBV2 and TRBJ1-5): EPEVTQTPSHQVTQMGQEVILRCVPISNHLYFYWYRQILGQKVEFLVSFYNNEISEKSEIFDDQFSVERPDGSNFTLKIRSTKLEDSAMYFCASSEGPGGNQPQHFGDGTRLSIL.

The gene calls are TRBV28 and TRBJ2-3; 7 nucleotides agree with TRBD1. The CDR3 is 16 residues long. J was trimmed by 2 bases and V by 7 bases; bases with no gene match: 12. Germline CDR1 is MDHEN and CDR2 is SYDVKM. The CDR3 nucleotides read TGTGCCAGCACCCCCCCGGGACAGATACCCACAGATACGCAGTATTTT. It specifies CASTPPGQIPTDTQYF.

This chain uses TRBV5-4 with TRBJ2-7; perhaps TRBD2 as D (5 bases). V was clipped by 4 bases and J by 3 bases, with 8 bases between them. CDR3 length: 12 residues. The V gene's germline CDR1 is SGHNT and CDR2 YYREEE (reference sequence). CDR3 coding DNA: TGTGCCAGCAGCACCGACTACTACGAGCAGTACTTC. Encoded protein: CASSTDYYEQYF.

The chain couples TRBV11-2 to TRBJ1-6; no clear D gene. V was trimmed by 1 base and J by 7 bases, leaving 11 bases between them. The CDR3 is 15 residues long. Per germline, CDR1 SGHAT and CDR2 FQNNGV. The CDR3 coding sequence is TGTGCCAGCAGCTTAGCACAGCTCCCAAATTCACCCCTCCACTTT. Protein sequence: CASSLAQLPNSPLHF.

The chain recombines TRBV6-6 with TRBJ1-2; D is possibly TRBD1 (5 bases). V shed 8 bases and J shed 0 bases, with 16 bases lying between them. Per germline, CDR1 MNHNY and CDR2 SVGAGI (reference sequence). The CDR3 is made up of 15 amino acids. As DNA, the CDR3 is TGTGCCAGCCACAACGCGGCGACAGCTAACTATGGCTACACCTTC. It translates to CASHNAATANYGYTF.

The V and J genes are TRBV30 and TRBJ1-2; 9 bases are a match to TRBD1. Looked up from germline, CDR1 is GTSNPN and CDR2 is SVGIG (reference sequence). CDR3 length: 13 amino acids. The ends lost 0 bases at V and 6 bases at J; junction bases unmatched: 2. CDR3 DNA sequence: TGTGCCTGGAGTGTCGGGACAGGGAATGGCTACACCTTC. Amino acids: CAWSVGTGNGYTF.

J is TRBJ2-7 and V is TRBV28, with 7 bases aligning to TRBD2. The CDR3 totals 14 residues. The V gene end was trimmed by 2 bases and the J gene end by 7 bases; junction bases not matched to a gene: 8. Germline loops: CDR1 MDHEN, CDR2 SYDVKM. CDR3 in amino acids: CASSLPLASGEQYF. The CDR3, as DNA: TGTGCCAGCAGTTTACCACTAGCGTCAGGGGAGCAGTACTTC.

The chain couples TRBV7-9 to TRBJ1-4; D is possibly TRBD1 (5 bases). The CDR3 loop spans 16 amino acids. Trimming took off 4 bases at V and 8 bases at J, with 20 bases between the two ends. CDR1 SEHNR and CDR2 FQNEAQ come from the germline V gene (reference sequence). The CDR3 sequence: CASSSGPWGDGEKLFF. The CDR3 nucleotides read TGTGCCAGCAGCTCCGGGCCTTGGGGGGATGGAGAAAAACTGTTTTTT.

The rearrangement links TRBV7-2 to TRBJ1-1, with D uncertain. The germline V and J ends were trimmed by 1 base and 1 base, with 13 bases remaining between them. CDR1 and CDR2 from the germline V gene are SGHTA and FQGNSA. The CDR3 has 16 amino acids. CDR3 coding DNA: TGTGCCAGCAGCTTAGGGGTGAGGAGGAGGAACACTGAAGCTTTCTTT. It encodes CASSLGVRRRNTEAFF.

The rearrangement uses TRBV7-2 and TRBJ1-6; a possible D gene is TRBD1 (6 bases). From germline, CDR1 is SGHTA and CDR2 FQGNSA. The CDR3 runs to 15 residues. The V gene lost 4 bases and the J gene lost 7 bases, with 14 bases spanning the gap. The CDR3 sequence: CASSSGGLRNSPLHF. The DNA for the CDR3 is TGTGCCAGCAGCTCGGGGGGCCTGCGAAATTCACCCCTCCACTTT.

The genes are TRBV28 and TRBJ2-5, with 8 bases identical to TRBD1. The CDR3 runs to 14 residues. Germline V lookup: CDR1 MDHEN, CDR2 SYDVKM. Trimming removed 4 bases from V and 6 bases from J; junction bases left unmatched: 7. CDR3 sequence (DNA): TGTGCCAGCAGTTCAGGGGGCGACTTCCAGACCCAGTACTTC. Amino acid sequence: CASSSGGDFQTQYF.

V and J are TRBV7-2 and TRBJ1-1; 7 bases match TRBD1. Per the germline V gene, CDR1 is SGHTA and CDR2 is FQGNSA. The junction had 4 bases not matched to a gene; V was cut back by 6 bases and J by 0 bases. The CDR3 consists of 14 residues. The CDR3 reads CASSLGQMNTEAFF. CDR3 bases: TGTGCCAGCAGTTTGGGACAGATGAACACTGAAGCTTTCTTT.

The chain is built from TRBV5-1 and TRBJ2-7; TRBD1 agrees at 8 bases. V gave up 4 bases and J gave up 0 bases; unmatched junction bases: 9. The CDR3 length is 16 residues. Per the germline V gene, CDR1 is SGHRS and CDR2 is YFSETQ. The CDR3 nucleotides read TGCGCCAGCAGCGCCCTGACAGGGGATGCCTCCTACGAGCAGTACTTC. Protein product: CASSALTGDASYEQYF. The full variable domain, rest sourced from reference TRBV5-1 and TRBJ2-7, is KAGVTQTPRYLIKTRGQQVTLSCSPISGHRSVSWYQQTPGQGLQFLFEYFSETQRNKGNFPGRFSGRQFSNSRSEMNVSTLELGDSALYLCASSALTGDASYEQYFGPGTRLTVT.

The chain is built from TRBV29-1 and TRBJ1-1; D is undetermined. CDR3 length equals 15 residues. V lost 4 bases to trimming and J lost 7 bases, with 22 bases between them. The germline gives CDR1 SQVTM, CDR2 ANQGSEA. In DNA, the CDR3 is TGCAGCGTTGGAGGAGGCCGGGAATTGGAGCTTGAAGCTTTCTTT. Amino acids: CSVGGGRELELEAFF.

The J gene is TRBJ2-1, the V gene TRBV4-3; 9 bases line up with TRBD1. Germline values: CDR1 LGHNA, CDR2 YSLEER. Trimming removed 4 bases from V and 8 bases from J; junction bases left unmatched: 12. This CDR3 has 16 residues. The CDR3 DNA reads as TGCGCCAGCAGCCTCCAGGAGGGGACAGGGATCGATGAGCAGTTCTTC. Amino acid sequence: CASSLQEGTGIDEQFF.

This chain links TRBV7-2 with TRBJ2-1, with 11 positions matching TRBD2. The CDR3 runs 16 residues. With 4 bases clipped from V and 3 bases from J, the junction kept 5 bases outside the gene matches. CDR1 SGHTA and CDR2 FQGNSA come from the germline V gene. CDR3 protein: CASSSTGTSGYNEQFF. DNA of the CDR3: TGTGCCAGCAGCTCAACCGGGACTAGCGGCTACAATGAGCAGTTCTTC.

This chain uses TRBV3-1 (or the pseudogene TRBV3-2) with TRBJ2-1; 9 nucleotides align to TRBD2. V dropped 2 bases and J dropped 2; count of bases not matched to a gene: 4. This CDR3 is built from 16 residues. Germline loops: CDR1 LGHDT, CDR2 YNNKEL (reference sequence). The DNA of the CDR3 is TGTGCCAGCAGCCAAAGTAGCGGGAGAGCCTACAATGAGCAGTTCTTC. It encodes CASSQSSGRAYNEQFF.

This chain's CDR3 is CASSDYRGRRSYNEQFF. As DNA, the CDR3 is TGTGCCAGCAGCGACTACAGGGGGCGTCGCTCCTACAATGAGCAGTTCTTC. The chain carries TRBV11-2 and TRBJ2-1; 9 nucleotides line up with TRBD1. Looked up from germline, CDR1 is SGHAT and CDR2 is FQNNGV. The CDR3 has 17 amino acids. V gave up 5 bases and J gave up 0 bases; unmatched junction bases: 8. The variable domain in full, with the rest retrieved from reference TRBV11-2 and TRBJ2-1, is EAGVAQSPRYKIIEKRQSVAFWCNPISGHATLYWYQQILGQGPKLLIQFQNNGVVDDSQLPKDRFSAERLKGVDSTLKIQPAKLEDSAVYLCASSDYRGRRSYNEQFFGPGTRLTVL.

V usage is TRBV5-1 and J usage is TRBJ1-1; tentatively, D is TRBD1 (5 bases). CDR3 length equals 15 residues. Trimming shortened V by 0 bases and J by 6 bases, and 15 bases separated the two germline ends. CDR1 and CDR2 from the germline V gene are SGHRS and YFSETQ. The CDR3 loop is CASSLVPGLEAEAFF. Written as DNA, the CDR3 is TGCGCCAGCAGCTTGGTTCCAGGGCTGGAAGCTGAAGCTTTCTTT.